These T cell receptor beta chains were read from a single sample in a study of identical twins. One entry per CDR3 protein, called by TCRdb with MiXCR from the 5' RACE reads. The data hold a few hundred thousand distinct CDR3 sequences, with 9.5% to 10% observed a single time. These data also formed part of another study, on yellow fever vaccine responses in identical twins.

Material for sequencing was PBMCs. Every receptor here comes from a woman aged 18-30 years in good health. Both conserved end residues are part of each CDR3. The D gene is left open where the match is weak. A row's size may be missing; if present it is once, few, many or a size class.

D gene | J gene | clone size | V gene | CDR3 DNA | CDR3 protein
TRBD2 | TRBJ2-5 | few | TRBV24-1 | TGTGCCACCAGTGGCGGGGGGGTTGAGACCCAGTACTTC | CATSGGGVETQYF
NA | TRBJ2-2 | many | TRBV5-6 | TGTGCCAGCAGCTTGAGGAGGGCAGGCGGCCGCGGCACCGGGGAGCTGTTTTTT | CASSLRRAGGRGTGELFF
NA | TRBJ1-1 | few | TRBV20-1 | TGCAGTGCTAGAGATATATTTTTGTCCAGCACTGAAGCTTTCTTT | CSARDIFLSSTEAFF
NA | TRBJ2-7 | NA | TRBV27 | TGTGCCAGCAGTTTATACGGATCGAGCTCCTACGAGCAGTACTTC | CASSLYGSSSYEQYF
NA | TRBJ2-1 | many | TRBV12-3/TRBV12-4 | TGTGCCAGCAGTCGCCACGGAGGTTACAATGAGCAGTTCTTC | CASSRHGGYNEQFF
NA | TRBJ2-7 | NA | TRBV6-5 | TGTGCCAGCAGTTACGGGCAGAGTCCCTACGAGCAGTACTTC | CASSYGQSPYEQYF
NA | TRBJ1-1 | NA | TRBV28 | TGTGCCAGCAGTCCCGGACGCACCGCTGGGGCTTTCTTT | CASSPGRTAGAFF
TRBD1 | TRBJ2-3 | many | TRBV28 | TGTGCCAGTAAAAAACAGGGGGCTGTTGCAGATACGCAGTATTTT | CASKKQGAVADTQYF
NA | TRBJ2-1 | many | TRBV12-3/TRBV12-4 | TGTGCCAGCAGGAGTAGCGGAAGCTCCTACAATGAGCAGTTCTTC | CASRSSGSSYNEQFF
TRBD2 | TRBJ2-3 | many | TRBV11-3 | TGTGCCAGCAGCTTCGGACTAGGCGCAGATACGCAGTATTTT | CASSFGLGADTQYF
NA | TRBJ2-1 | many | TRBV5-1 | TGCGCCAGCAGCTTGGAAGGGCTGGGTCGTGAGCAGTTCTTC | CASSLEGLGREQFF
NA | TRBJ2-5 | NA | TRBV28 | TGTGCCAGCAGTTCTCCAGACGGAATTGAAGAGACCCAGTACTTC | CASSSPDGIEETQYF
NA | TRBJ2-3 | many | TRBV7-9 | TGTGCCAGCAGCTACCCCGTGAGCACAGATACGCAGTATTTT | CASSYPVSTDTQYF
TRBD1 | TRBJ2-3 | NA | TRBV7-2 | TGTGCCAGCAGCGCTAGATGGGGACAGCTCTTGGATACGCAGTATTTT | CASSARWGQLLDTQYF
TRBD1 | TRBJ2-7 | few | TRBV5-1 | TGCGCCAGCAGCTTTTCGGGACAGGGTAACGAGCAGTACTTC | CASSFSGQGNEQYF
NA | TRBJ2-7 | NA | TRBV4-1 | TGCGCCAGCAGCCAAGCCCAAGGAAGCGCCTTATACGAGCAGTACTTC | CASSQAQGSALYEQYF
NA | TRBJ2-7 | NA | TRBV11-2 | TGTGCCAGCAGCTTTCGGGGGCTTAGGGCCTCCTACGAGCAGTACTTC | CASSFRGLRASYEQYF
TRBD2 | TRBJ2-5 | few | TRBV5-6 | TGTGCCAGCAGCCCCCTGGGACTAGCGGGAGCCGAGACCCAGTACTTC | CASSPLGLAGAETQYF
NA | TRBJ2-1 | NA | TRBV5-1 | TGCGCCAGCAGCAAAATGTACAATGAGCAGTTCTTC | CASSKMYNEQFF
TRBD2 | TRBJ2-1 | many | TRBV7-9 | TGTGCCAGCAGCGCGACTAGCGGGATCAATGAGCAGTTCTTC | CASSATSGINEQFF
TRBD1 | TRBJ2-1 | NA | TRBV12-3/TRBV12-4 | TGTACCTTCAGTTTGCTAGACAGGGGGAGCCGGGTAAACGACAATGAGCAGTTCTTC | CTFSLLDRGSRVNDNEQFF
NA | TRBJ2-1 | NA | TRBV5-4 | TGTGCCATCAGCCCGCCGAGGGACAATGAGCAGTTCTTC | CAISPPRDNEQFF
NA | TRBJ1-2 | NA | TRBV20-1 | TGCAGTGCTAGGGACTCATCGGGGGACTATGGCTACACCTTC | CSARDSSGDYGYTF
NA | TRBJ2-7 | many | TRBV5-1 | TGCGCCAGCAGCTTGGTAAATGAGGGCTACGAGCAGTACTTC | CASSLVNEGYEQYF
NA | TRBJ1-5 | few | TRBV7-8 | TGTGCCAGCAGCTCCGAGGGGCGTCATAGCAATCAGCCCCAGCATTTT | CASSSEGRHSNQPQHF
NA | TRBJ2-6 | NA | TRBV18 | TGTGCCAGCTCCGGAGTAGACTCTGGGGCCAACGTCCTGACTTTC | CASSGVDSGANVLTF
TRBD1 | TRBJ1-4 | many | TRBV12-3/TRBV12-4 | TGTGCCAGCAGGACCGGGACAGGGGTAGCTAATGAAAAACTGTTTTTT | CASRTGTGVANEKLFF
TRBD2 | TRBJ2-1 | many | TRBV12-3/TRBV12-4 | TGTGCCAGCAGTTTTGCGGGGGGTAGGAGCAATGAGCAGTTCTTC | CASSFAGGRSNEQFF
NA | TRBJ2-7 | NA | TRBV12-3/TRBV12-4 | TGTGCCAGCAGTCCCATCGACAGTTCCGCCGAGCAGTACTTC | CASSPIDSSAEQYF
TRBD1 | TRBJ2-3 | NA | TRBV6-5 | TGTGCCAGCAGTTACGGGACAGGGGGCCGGACAGATACGCAGTATTTT | CASSYGTGGRTDTQYF
TRBD2 | TRBJ2-7 | NA | TRBV13 | TGTGCCAGCAGCTCCCGCGGGGGTGCTACCTACGAGCAGTACTTC | CASSSRGGATYEQYF
NA | TRBJ1-5 | many | TRBV7-2 | TGTGCCAGCAGCTTAGCTGTGGGGAGCAATCAGCCCCAGCATTTT | CASSLAVGSNQPQHF
TRBD2 | TRBJ2-7 | few | TRBV12-3/TRBV12-4 | TGTGCCACCGCGGGGGGGAAATCCTACGAGCAGTACTTC | CATAGGKSYEQYF
TRBD1 | TRBJ1-1 | many | TRBV3-1 | TGTGCCAGCAGCCGACAGGGGGGGCTGAACACTGAAGCTTTCTTT | CASSRQGGLNTEAFF
TRBD2 | TRBJ2-3 | few | TRBV28 | TGTGCCAGCAGCCGGTCCGGGACTAGCCCCCGCACAGATACGCAGTATTTT | CASSRSGTSPRTDTQYF
TRBD1 | TRBJ2-2 | few | TRBV5-1 | TGCGCCAGCAGCCCTCGACAGGGACGAATCGGGGAGCTGTTTTTT | CASSPRQGRIGELFF
TRBD1 | TRBJ2-7 | NA | TRBV30 | TGTGCCTGGGCTGACAGGGGATACGAGCAGTACTTC | CAWADRGYEQYF
NA | TRBJ1-1 | few | TRBV20-1 | TGCAGTGCTAGTCCCGGGATCACTGAAGCTTTCTTT | CSASPGITEAFF
NA | TRBJ1-6 | many | TRBV6-2/TRBV6-3 | TGTGCCAGCAGCCTTGGGGGGAGTTCACCCCTCCACTTT | CASSLGGSSPLHF
TRBD2 | TRBJ2-2 | few | TRBV2 | TGTGCCAGCAGTGAAAGCGGGGGGAACACCGGGGAGCTGTTTTTT | CASSESGGNTGELFF
NA | TRBJ2-1 | few | TRBV4-2 | TGTGCCAGCTTGGGAGACAATGAGCAGTTCTTC | CASLGDNEQFF
TRBD1 | TRBJ2-7 | many | TRBV6-2/TRBV6-3 | TGTGCCAGCAGTGACCGGGACAGTTCCTACGAGCAGTACTTC | CASSDRDSSYEQYF
NA | TRBJ2-4 | few | TRBV3-1 | TGTGCCAGCAGCCTGCCTGGACAAGGGAACATTCAGTACTTC | CASSLPGQGNIQYF
NA | TRBJ2-3 | many | TRBV5-6 | TGTGCCAGCAGCTTGGGGATAGCGGGCACAGATACGCAGTATTTT | CASSLGIAGTDTQYF
TRBD1 | TRBJ2-7 | many | TRBV7-9 | TGTGCCAGCAGCGACAGGGACAGGATCTACGAGCAGTACTTC | CASSDRDRIYEQYF
NA | TRBJ1-1 | few | TRBV5-1 | TGCGCCAGCAGCTTGGCGGGGGCGCCCGGAGCTTTCTTT | CASSLAGAPGAFF